This T cell receptor beta chain is drawn from a study of cytomegalovirus exposure and HLA in healthy donors. In the PCR, 60 Vbeta and 13 Jbeta primers were used. The table came from immunoSEQ multiplex PCR; TCRdb's copy has only in-frame clones and leaves some out. The data contain approximately 110,000 clones, 69% of them singletons. The length of the CDR3 is 12 residues. The germline gives CDR1 SGHNT, CDR2 YYREEE (reference sequence). Trimming pared 4 bases from V and 9 bases from J, leaving 11 bases between. Only one count was recorded for this clone. The receptor comes from a man aged 30 to 39 in good health and CMV-seronegative. The sequenced sample was PBMCs. The rearrangement joins TRBV5-4 to TRBJ1-3, with D perhaps matching TRBD1 (5 bases). The CDR3 sequence is CASSTQGSTIYF. CDR3 DNA sequence: TGTGCCAGCAGCACTCAGGGTAGCACCATATATTTT.